The TCR beta chain described here comes from a study of blood T cell repertoires in COVID-19 (dated by TCRdb to between 2020 and 2021). About the study as a whole: Collaborator samples came from the United States, Italy and Spain and covered acute and convalescent phases of COVID-19. A de-identified subject ID, COVID-19 status, age in years and sex were almost always included in the sample metadata. The repertoires were released in a freely available public database intended as a resource for research on the immune response to SARS-CoV-2. The material from the prospective study consisted of cDNA or gDNA derived from T cells, B-cell-depleted T cells, or PBMCs. Where available, HLA class I and class II types were obtained from metadata supplied by the sample provider rather than from assay-based typing. The dataset comprised deeply sampled blood TCRbeta repertoires from subjects exposed to, actively infected with, or recovered from COVID-19. The samples were drawn from the first 160 participants of the ongoing ImmuneRACE study and from roughly 1,300 subjects provided by 6 global collaborators.

The collaborating institutions used their own protocols to collect whole blood in K2EDTA tubes. For TCRbeta analysis, collaborators shipped samples in one of three forms: frozen whole blood, isolated PBMCs, or DNA extracted from either of those sample types. The immunoSEQ Assay, a bias-controlled multiplex PCR, was used to amplify TCRbeta CDR3 regions from genomic DNA. The study's processing was this. Within the assay, amplification of reference gene primers was used to estimate how many nucleated cells each sample contained. To quantify the absolute abundance of each unique TCRbeta CDR3 rearrangement, sequence reads were collapsed and filtered. For each sample, productive Simpson clonality was calculated by taking the square root of Simpson's diversity index across productive rearrangements. The table was pulled from immuneACCESS by TCRdb, which kept in-frame rearrangements only. Such tables lose some clones; where checked, under half of the loss comes from unresolved V genes, and the rest has no known cause. V, J and clone size reflect that table, while D and trimming were determined from the DNA. The sample yields approximately 93,000 clones; about 89% were counted once. Clones ranked in the top ten supply about 1.2% of the sample.

Beyond this particular receptor, the publication reports: How much clinical and demographic metadata was included differed by source and by participant, and the metadata was provided uncurated.

The table lists this clone with a count of one. This clone's antigen is unknown. No much larger clone is present one base from it, and per-base qualities are unavailable. The specimen sequenced was peripheral blood. The sequence was collected from a human donor in a cohort sampled during active COVID-19.

DNA sequence: TGTGCCAGTCACACCCTACAGGATAATGAAAAACTGTTTTTT. It translates as CASHTLQDNEKLFF. The chain was built from TRBV19 and TRBJ1-4; TRBD1 might be the D gene, on 5 matching bases. Including cysteine and phenylalanine, the CDR3 has 14 amino acids. Left in the record is the CDR3 DNA by itself, 42 bases read in frame from the first base. The V and J ends are trimmed by 8 bases and 4 bases, leaving 14 bases between them. The germline V gene (reference sequence) specifies LNHDA as CDR1 and SQIVND as CDR2.